This T cell receptor (beta chain) emerged from a study of shared clonotypes between healthy human individuals. At the level of the study: Used for every donor were three CD4 naive, three CD4 memory, two CD8 naive and one CD8 memory plate.

As regards this clone: The target antigen is unknown.

Libraries were prepared by immunoSEQ multiplex PCR; TCRdb keeps only in-frame clonotypes and omits some of them. The table lists some 2,100,000 clones, roughly 91% of them singletons. Study conclusions and caveats: Limitation of the genetic and exposure-history diversity represented came from the few donors. Clonotypes that were shared across a handful of donors made up approximately 5% of naive CD4 clonotypes.

In the naive CD8 group, cells lacked CD45RO and were positively selected for CCR7, so terminally differentiated effector memory CD45RA+ cells were left out. The sample consisted of naive CD8+ T cells from PBMCs. This TCR was recovered from a young man in good health. Some clones in this sample may be carry-over from other donors' samples.

In DNA, the CDR3 is TGTGCCAGCAGCTTGGAGGGGGAATGGGAAGAGACCCAGTACTTC. Protein: CASSLEGEWEETQYF. The rearrangement joins TRBV5-8 to TRBJ2-5; D perhaps matches TRBD1 (6 bases). CDR1 is SGHTS, CDR2 YDEGEE, per germline. Trimming took 0 bases from V and 3 from J, leaving 12 bases between them. The CDR3 is 15 residues long.